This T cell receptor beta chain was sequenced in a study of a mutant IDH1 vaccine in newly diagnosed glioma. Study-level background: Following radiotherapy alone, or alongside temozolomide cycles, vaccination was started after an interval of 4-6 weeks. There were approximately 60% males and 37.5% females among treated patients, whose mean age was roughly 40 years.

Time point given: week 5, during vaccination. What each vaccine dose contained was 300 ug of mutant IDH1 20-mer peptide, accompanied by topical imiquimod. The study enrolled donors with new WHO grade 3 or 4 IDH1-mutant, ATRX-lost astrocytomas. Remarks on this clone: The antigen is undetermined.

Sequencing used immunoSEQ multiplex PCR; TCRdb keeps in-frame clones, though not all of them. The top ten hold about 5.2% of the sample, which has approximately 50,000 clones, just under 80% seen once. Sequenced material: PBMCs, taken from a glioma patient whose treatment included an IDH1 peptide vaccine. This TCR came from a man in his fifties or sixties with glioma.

The CDR3 spells CASSVDGDSYNEQFF. CDR3 bases: TGTGCCAGCAGCGTAGACGGGGACTCCTACAATGAGCAGTTCTTC. The chain uses TRBV9 and TRBJ2-1; perhaps TRBD2 as D (5 bases). This CDR3 region has 15 residues. Trimming removed 0 bases from V and 0 bases from J, with 7 bases in between. Germline CDR1 and CDR2: SGDLS and YYNGEE.